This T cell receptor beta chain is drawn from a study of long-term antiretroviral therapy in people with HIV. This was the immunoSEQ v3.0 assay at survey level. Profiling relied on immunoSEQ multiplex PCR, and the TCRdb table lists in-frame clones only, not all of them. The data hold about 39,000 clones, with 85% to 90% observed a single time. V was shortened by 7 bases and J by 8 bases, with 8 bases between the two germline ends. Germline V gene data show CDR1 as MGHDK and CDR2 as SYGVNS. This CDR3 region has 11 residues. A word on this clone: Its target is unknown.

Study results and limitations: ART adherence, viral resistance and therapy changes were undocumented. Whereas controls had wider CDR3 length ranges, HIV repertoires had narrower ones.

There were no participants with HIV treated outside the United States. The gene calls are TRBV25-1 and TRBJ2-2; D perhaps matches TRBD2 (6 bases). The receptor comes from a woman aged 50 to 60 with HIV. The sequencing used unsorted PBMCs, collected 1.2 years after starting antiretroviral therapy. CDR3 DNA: TGTGCCAGCAATGGGAGGGGGGAGCTGTTTTTT. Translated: CASNGRGELFF.